Shown below are 28 T cell receptor beta chains from a single sample sequenced in a study of Tregs in tolerant kidney transplant recipients. The table came from immunoSEQ multiplex PCR; TCRdb's copy has only in-frame clones and leaves some out. The profile shows tens of thousands of clones, 98% of them singletons. Source: Tregs from blood, taken before the transplant. The receptor set was obtained from a human donor who received a combined kidney and bone marrow transplant.

The chain couples TRBV10-3 to TRBJ2-7, with a tentative D call TRBD2 (6 bases). The V end lost 3 bases, the J end lost 4 bases, and 16 bases lay between the germline ends. The CDR3 length is 15 residues. Germline CDR1 and CDR2: ENHRY and SYGVKD. The CDR3 sequence: CAISDGGGDLYEQYF. The CDR3 DNA sequence: TGTGCCATCAGTGATGGCGGCGGGGACCTTTACGAGCAGTACTTC.

The table lists this clone with a few counts. The rearrangement uses TRBV11-2 and TRBJ1-6; possibly TRBD1 for D (6 bases). Germline CDR1 and CDR2: SGHAT and FQNNGV. The CDR3 contains 14 residues. V was clipped by 5 bases and J by 6 bases, with 11 bases between them. CDR3 sequence: CASSPLQGNSPLHF. In DNA form, the CDR3 reads TGTGCCAGCAGCCCCCTACAGGGTAATTCACCCCTCCACTTT.

The chain joins TRBV20-1 to TRBJ1-2, with unresolved D. The CDR3 runs to 11 residues. In germline, CDR1 is DFQATT, CDR2 SNEGSKA (reference sequence). V was shortened by 3 bases and J by 4 bases, with 6 bases between the two germline ends. The CDR3 coding sequence is TGCAGTGCTAGTGCGGGCTATGGCTACACCTTC. Translated, it gives CSASAGYGYTF.

This chain links TRBV14 with TRBJ2-3, with D perhaps TRBD1 (6 bases). Germline V CDR1 and CDR2: SGHDN, FVKESK. CDR3 length: 15 amino acids. V shed 4 bases and J shed 2 bases, with 13 bases lying between them. CDR3 region: CASSPVGAATDTQYF. As DNA, the CDR3 is TGTGCCAGCAGCCCAGTGGGGGCGGCCACAGATACGCAGTATTTT.

The chain employs TRBV18 and TRBJ1-2; tentatively, D is TRBD1 (5 bases). The ends were cut back, 6 bases at V and 7 bases at J, with 24 bases in the middle. The CDR3 length is 16 residues. In germline, CDR1 is KGHSH, CDR2 LQKENI. CDR3 protein: CASSQYPWGSVFGYTF. The DNA for the CDR3 is TGTGCCAGCTCGCAGTATCCGTGGGGCTCCGTTTTTGGCTACACCTTC.

The chain combines TRBV4-3 with TRBJ2-5, with 10 bases lining up with TRBD2. From germline, CDR1 is LGHNA and CDR2 YSLEER. The CDR3 loop spans 20 amino acids. The V gene end was trimmed by 0 bases and the J gene end by 3 bases; junction bases not matched to a gene: 16. CDR3 protein: CASSQDWPGELAGGKETQYF. In DNA form, the CDR3 reads TGCGCCAGCAGCCAAGATTGGCCAGGGGAATTAGCGGGAGGAAAAGAGACCCAGTACTTC.

This chain joins TRBV27 and TRBJ2-5; 10 bases fit TRBD1. Germline CDR1 and CDR2: MNHEY and SMNVEV (reference sequence). V gave up 5 bases and J gave up 9 bases; unmatched junction bases: 6. This CDR3 contains 13 residues. CDR3 sequence: CASSPGTGVAQYF. The CDR3 nucleotides read TGTGCCAGCAGTCCAGGGACAGGGGTGGCCCAGTACTTC.

This rearrangement joins TRBV5-4 to TRBJ1-4; unclear D gene. The germline V and J ends were trimmed by 3 bases and 0 bases, with 6 bases remaining between them. Germline V gene lookup returns CDR1 SGHNT and CDR2 YYREEE (reference sequence). The CDR3 runs to 14 residues. The CDR3 sequence is CASSSESTNEKLFF. The CDR3 nucleotides are TGTGCCAGCAGCTCGGAGTCAACTAATGAAAAACTGTTTTTT.

The V call is TRBV5-1, the J call TRBJ1-6; TRBD1 aligns across 7 bases. With V trimmed by 4 bases and J by 5 bases, 6 bases remained unmatched. This CDR3 has 15 amino acids. Germline V gene lookup returns CDR1 SGHRS and CDR2 YFSETQ. The CDR3 spells CASSPAGQHNSPLHF. The CDR3 region has the DNA TGCGCCAGCAGCCCTGCGGGACAGCATAATTCACCCCTCCACTTT.

This clone appeared once. This chain connects TRBV30 to TRBJ1-3, with D perhaps matching TRBD1 (6 bases). CDR3 length: 11 amino acids. The ends were cut back, 5 bases at V and 8 bases at J, with 10 bases in the middle. Germline V gene data show CDR1 as GTSNPN and CDR2 as SVGIG (reference sequence). The CDR3 DNA sequence: TGTGCCTGGGTGAGGGGGTACACCATATATTTT. Protein product: CAWVRGYTIYF.

The V call is TRBV29-1, the J call TRBJ2-1; perhaps TRBD2 as D (6 bases). V lost 7 bases, J lost 2 bases, and 18 bases lay in between. This CDR3 spans 15 amino acids. Per germline, CDR1 SQVTM and CDR2 ANQGSEA. CDR3 in DNA: TGCAGCGCCTGGGGGGAGTCTGTCACCTACAATGAGCAGTTCTTC. It encodes CSAWGESVTYNEQFF.

The rearrangement uses TRBV7-2 and TRBJ2-1; D not certain. V gave up 0 bases and J gave up 5 bases, with 11 bases separating them. The germline CDR1 and CDR2 sequences are SGHTA and FQGNSA. The CDR3 has 15 amino acids. The CDR3 bases are TGTGCCAGCAGCTTAGCAGTAGCAGTACACAATGAGCAGTTCTTC. It specifies CASSLAVAVHNEQFF.

This chain's CDR3 is CASSTERGSWYEQYF. The DNA of the CDR3 is TGTGCCAGCAGTACCGAACGGGGTAGTTGGTACGAGCAGTACTTC. The chain uses TRBV2 and TRBJ2-7; the D gene is possibly TRBD2 (5 bases). This CDR3 has 15 amino acids. V was pared by 5 bases and J by 4 bases, with 18 bases between. Germline V lookup: CDR1 SNHLY, CDR2 FYNNEI.

The J gene is TRBJ1-2, the V gene TRBV5-1; no reliable D call. Germline V gene sequence: CDR1 SGHRS, CDR2 YFSETQ. V was pared by 0 bases and J by 4 bases, with 7 bases between. This CDR3 region has 13 residues. The CDR3: CASSLDSSYGYTF. In DNA form, the CDR3 reads TGCGCCAGCAGCTTGGACAGTTCCTATGGCTACACCTTC.

V gene TRBV27 combines with J gene TRBJ1-2, with D tentatively TRBD1 (5 bases). Germline CDR1 and CDR2: MNHEY and SMNVEV (reference sequence). Trimming shortened V by 2 bases and J by 3 bases, and 10 bases separated the two germline ends. The CDR3 has 14 residues. The chain's CDR3 is CASSLRGVDYGYTF. CDR3 nucleotides: TGTGCCAGCAGTTTACGGGGGGTTGACTATGGCTACACCTTC.

This chain joins TRBV29-1 and TRBJ1-5; D remains ambiguous. Per the germline V gene, CDR1 is SQVTM and CDR2 is ANQGSEA. Trimming stripped 5 bases from V and 0 bases from J, with 8 bases between. The CDR3 is made up of 13 amino acids. CDR3 sequence: CSVKGDSNQPQHF. The DNA of the CDR3 is TGCAGCGTTAAGGGAGATAGCAATCAGCCCCAGCATTTT.

V is TRBV30 and J is TRBJ2-3; 13 bases are shared with TRBD2. The CDR3 sequence is 15 residues long. In germline, CDR1 is GTSNPN, CDR2 SVGIG (reference sequence). V lost 6 bases to trimming and J lost 2 bases; unmatched junction nucleotides: 5. CDR3 nucleotide sequence: TGTGCCTGTCGTGGGACTAGCGGGGCCACAGATACGCAGTATTTT. It translates to CACRGTSGATDTQYF.

The chain has TRBV18 and TRBJ2-5; TRBD2 matches at 8 bases. Looked up from germline, CDR1 is KGHSH and CDR2 is LQKENI. The CDR3 runs to 16 residues. The J segment lost 4 bases and the V segment lost 6 bases, leaving 13 bases of the junction unmatched. As DNA, the CDR3 is TGTGCCAGCTCTCCTGGGACTAGTATTACGGCAGAGACCCAGTACTTC. Translation: CASSPGTSITAETQYF.

V gene TRBV5-1 combines with J gene TRBJ2-5; 7 positions match TRBD1. CDR3 length equals 18 residues. The germline V gene encodes CDR1 SGHRS and CDR2 YFSETQ. Losses at the gene ends were 1 base for V and 5 bases for J; bases not matched to a gene: 17. CDR3 in DNA: TGCGCCAGCAGCTTGAGTCGCGGACAGGCCTCCGCTAGGGAGACCCAGTACTTC. Its protein product is CASSLSRGQASARETQYF.

V and J are TRBV6-6 and TRBJ1-2; possible D gene TRBD1, 5 bases. Germline lookup yields CDR1 MNHNY and CDR2 SVGAGI (reference sequence). The V gene lost 2 bases and the J gene lost 2 bases, with 12 bases spanning the gap. The CDR3 extends over 15 amino acids. CDR3 DNA: TGTGCCAGCAGTTACGGGGGGAGAGGGAACTATGGCTACACCTTC. As protein: CASSYGGRGNYGYTF.

The gene calls are TRBV10-3 and TRBJ1-2; 9 nucleotides match TRBD1. The CDR3 has 14 residues. CDR1 and CDR2 from the germline V gene are ENHRY and SYGVKD. With 8 bases clipped from V and 4 bases from J, the junction kept 8 bases outside the gene matches. The DNA of the CDR3 is TGTGCCATCTGGGAGGACAGGGGTGGCTATGGCTACACCTTC. Its protein product is CAIWEDRGGYGYTF.

The chain couples TRBV25-1 to TRBJ1-4; no clear D. Germline V gives CDR1 MGHDK, CDR2 SYGVNS. The length of the CDR3 is 13 residues. Deletions cut 7 bases from V and 6 bases from J, with 12 bases between. The CDR3 DNA reads TGTGCCAGCACCCGGCGAGGTTATGAAAAACTGTTTTTT. It specifies CASTRRGYEKLFF.

V usage is TRBV27 and J usage is TRBJ2-7; D perhaps matches TRBD1 (7 bases). The length of the CDR3 is 15 residues. Germline CDR1 MNHEY, CDR2 SMNVEV (reference sequence). V gave up 5 bases and J gave up 2 bases, with 16 bases separating them. CDR3 amino acids: CASSNGGTDTYEQYF. CDR3 nucleotide sequence: TGTGCCAGCAGTAACGGCGGGACAGACACCTACGAGCAGTACTTC.

V gene TRBV11-3 combines with J gene TRBJ2-2; TRBD1 aligns across 9 bases. With V trimmed by 5 bases and J by 6 bases, 7 bases remained unmatched. The CDR3 has 15 residues. CDR1 and CDR2 (germline): SGHNT, YENEEA. This CDR3 is CASSTGTGLPGELFF. The CDR3, as DNA: TGTGCCAGCAGCACGGGGACAGGGCTGCCCGGGGAGCTGTTTTTT.

The rearrangement links TRBV5-1 to TRBJ2-3, with no clear D. With 4 bases removed from V and 1 base from J, the gap between germline ends came to 13 bases. This CDR3 is 15 amino acids long. Germline CDR1 reads SGHRS; CDR2 reads YFSETQ. Written as DNA, the CDR3 is TGCGCCAGCAGCCTTCGTCCTATTGGCACAGATACGCAGTATTTT. Amino acids: CASSLRPIGTDTQYF.

J is TRBJ1-6 and V is TRBV7-2, with 9 bases identical to TRBD1. V gave up 3 bases and J gave up 8 bases; unmatched junction bases: 2. Germline V lookup: CDR1 SGHTA, CDR2 FQGNSA. The CDR3 sequence is 14 residues long. Here the CDR3 reads CASSLGQGYSPLHF. CDR3 in DNA: TGTGCCAGCAGCTTGGGACAGGGATATTCACCCCTCCACTTT.

The chain carries TRBV10-3 and TRBJ2-5; TRBD2 might be the D (7 bases). The CDR3 runs to 13 residues. Germline V gives CDR1 ENHRY, CDR2 SYGVKD. Trimming took off 11 bases at V and 5 bases at J, with 18 bases between the two ends. DNA of the CDR3: TGTGCCTCCCGGGGGGCGGGCGGGGAGACCCAGTACTTC. The encoded protein is CASRGAGGETQYF.

The J gene is TRBJ2-7, the V gene TRBV2; TRBD2 might be the D (6 bases). The V gene lost 5 bases and the J gene lost 5 bases, with 13 bases spanning the gap. Germline lookup yields CDR1 SNHLY and CDR2 FYNNEI. This CDR3 is 13 amino acids long. CDR3 nucleotide sequence: TGTGCCAGCAGTAGGAGACTAGATCACGAGCAGTACTTC. Protein product: CASSRRLDHEQYF.